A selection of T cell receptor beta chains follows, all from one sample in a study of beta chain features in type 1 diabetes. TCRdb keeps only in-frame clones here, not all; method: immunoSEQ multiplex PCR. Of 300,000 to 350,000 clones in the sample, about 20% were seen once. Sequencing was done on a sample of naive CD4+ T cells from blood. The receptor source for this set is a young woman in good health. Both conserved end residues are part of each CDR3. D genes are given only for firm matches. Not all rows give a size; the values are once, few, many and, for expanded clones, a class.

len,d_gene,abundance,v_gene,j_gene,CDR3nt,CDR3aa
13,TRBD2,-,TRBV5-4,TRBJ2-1,TGTGCCAGCAGCTTGTCCGGGAGGGTTGAGCAGTTCTTC,CASSLSGRVEQFF
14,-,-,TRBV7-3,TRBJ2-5,TGTGCCAGCGCAAAAGGGGGACCTCAAGAGACCCAGTACTTC,CASAKGGPQETQYF
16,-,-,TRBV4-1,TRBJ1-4,TGCGCCAGCAGGCAAGGACAGCCCCACTATAATGAAAAACTGTTTTTT,CASRQGQPHYNEKLFF
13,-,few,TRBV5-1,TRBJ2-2,TGCGCCAGCAGCTATATGGAGTCCGGGGAGCTGTTTTTT,CASSYMESGELFF
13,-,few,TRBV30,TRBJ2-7,TGTGCCCTTGGCGGGGGCGCCTCCTACGAGCAGTACTTC,CALGGGASYEQYF
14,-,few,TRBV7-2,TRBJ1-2,TGTGCCAGCAGCTTTACAGGGCCCACCTATGGCTACACCTTC,CASSFTGPTYGYTF
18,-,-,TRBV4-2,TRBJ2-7,TGTGCCAGCAGCCAAGTTGGAGAGGGTAGTATCGGCGCCTACGAGCAGTACTTC,CASSQVGEGSIGAYEQYF
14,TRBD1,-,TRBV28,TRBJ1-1,TGTGCCAGCAGTTCCGGACAGGGGAACACTGAAGCTTTCTTT,CASSSGQGNTEAFF
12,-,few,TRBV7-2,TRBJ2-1,TGTGCCAGCAGCTCCTACAGGGATGAGCAGTTCTTC,CASSSYRDEQFF
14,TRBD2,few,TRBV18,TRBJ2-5,TGTGCCAGCTCACGGGAGGGAGGACGAGAGACCCAGTACTTC,CASSREGGRETQYF